The 6 T cell receptor beta chains presented below share a single source sample, sequenced in a study of cytomegalovirus exposure and HLA in healthy donors. Both 60 Vbeta primers and 13 Jbeta primers went into the PCR. Libraries were prepared by immunoSEQ multiplex PCR; TCRdb keeps only in-frame clonotypes and omits some of them. This sample has 100,000 to 150,000 clones, with more than 70% found just once. Sequencing input: PBMCs. The receptors were gathered from a woman between 50 and 59 years old in good health and CMV-seropositive.

This clone appeared once. This chain joins TRBV5-1 and TRBJ2-7, with 13 bases lining up with TRBD2. The CDR3 contains 17 residues. J was trimmed by 4 bases and V by 4 bases; bases with no gene match: 11. Germline assignment: CDR1 SGHRS and CDR2 YFSETQ. The DNA for the CDR3 is TGCGCCAGCAGCCCGCCGGGACTAGCGGGACCAAGATACGAGCAGTACTTC. It yields the protein CASSPPGLAGPRYEQYF.

The chain recombines TRBV6-5 with TRBJ1-4; D remains unclear. Looked up from germline, CDR1 is MNHEY and CDR2 is SVGAGI. The CDR3 covers 14 residues. V was pared by 6 bases and J by 8 bases, with 16 bases between. The CDR3 nucleotides are TGTGCCAGCAGAGGGAGCGGTGAGTGGGAAAAACTGTTTTTT. This codes for CASRGSGEWEKLFF.

The J gene is TRBJ2-1, the V gene TRBV10-2; 12 positions agree with TRBD2. Trimming cost V 4 bases and J 12 bases; bases outside gene matches: 10. The CDR3 is 15 amino acids. Germline CDR1 is WSHSY and CDR2 is SAAADI. Here the CDR3 reads CASSAPGLAGPGQFF. The CDR3 DNA reads TGCGCCAGCAGTGCTCCGGGACTAGCGGGCCCTGGGCAGTTCTTC.

The gene calls are TRBV7-9 and TRBJ2-7, with 9 bases that match TRBD2. J lost 2 bases, V lost 5 bases, and 10 bases had no gene match. CDR1 and CDR2 from the germline V gene are SEHNR and FQNEAQ (reference sequence). The CDR3 extends over 16 amino acids. The CDR3 region is CASSPLAGAEPYEQYF. The CDR3 DNA sequence: TGTGCCAGCAGCCCCTTAGCGGGAGCGGAGCCCTACGAGCAGTACTTC.

This rearrangement joins TRBV30 to TRBJ1-1, with D possibly being TRBD1 (5 bases). CDR1 GTSNPN and CDR2 SVGIG come from the germline V gene (reference sequence). V lost 0 bases, J lost 10 bases, and 18 bases lay in between. This CDR3 contains 14 residues. The CDR3 region is CAWSVPPGLVRAFF. In DNA, the CDR3 is TGTGCCTGGAGTGTACCTCCAGGGCTGGTACGAGCTTTCTTT.

This rearrangement joins TRBV29-1 to TRBJ2-3, with a tentative D call TRBD1 (5 bases). There are 13 residues in the CDR3. Trimming took 3 bases from V and 0 from J, leaving 7 bases between them. Germline values: CDR1 SQVTM, CDR2 ANQGSEA. The CDR3 DNA reads TGCAGCGTTGACCGGACAAGCACAGATACGCAGTATTTT. Its protein product is CSVDRTSTDTQYF.